The 20 T cell receptor beta chains in this list originate from one sample, sequenced in a study of identical twins. MiXCR, applied by TCRdb to the 5' RACE reads, yields one record per CDR3 protein. The data contain hundreds of thousands of distinct CDR3 sequences, 7.5% of them singletons. This sample also appeared in a second study, on yellow fever vaccine responses in identical twins.

The sample comprised memory (CD45RO+) T cells sorted from blood. All receptors derive from a woman aged 18-29 years in good health.

The chain is built from TRBV7-2 and TRBJ2-5; TRBD1 might be the D (5 bases). Trimming stripped 0 bases from V and 5 bases from J, with 10 bases between. This CDR3 is built from 14 residues. Germline-derived CDR1 and CDR2 are SGHTA and FQGNSA. CDR3 sequence: CASSLAQALETQYF. Here the CDR3 DNA reads TGTGCCAGCAGCTTAGCACAGGCGTTGGAGACCCAGTACTTC. The whole variable domain, remainder taken from reference TRBV7-2 and TRBJ2-5, is GAGVSQSPSNKVTEKGKDVELRCDPISGHTALYWYRQSLGQGLEFLIYFQGNSAPDKSGLPSDRFSAERTGGSVSTLTIQRTQQEDSAVYLCASSLAQALETQYFGPGTRLLVL.

Many counts were recorded for this clonotype. V is TRBV10-3 and J is TRBJ2-7; 9 bases map to TRBD1. The CDR3 is 14 amino acids. V was clipped by 7 bases and J by 3 bases; unmatched bases: 7. Germline CDR1 is ENHRY and CDR2 is SYGVKD. As DNA, the CDR3 is TGTGCCATCATGATCGACAGGGGGGACTACGAGCAGTACTTC. This encodes CAIMIDRGDYEQYF.

There are many counts of this clonotype. The genes are TRBV5-1 and TRBJ2-1; D tentatively reads TRBD1 or TRBD2 (5 bases each). Looked up from germline, CDR1 is SGHRS and CDR2 is YFSETQ. The CDR3 has 15 residues. V was shortened by 0 bases and J by 7 bases, with 14 bases between the two germline ends. The CDR3 spells CASSLGGALQNEQFF. DNA of the CDR3: TGCGCCAGCAGCTTGGGAGGGGCCCTTCAAAATGAGCAGTTCTTC.

In this sample, this clonotype turned up a few times. This chain joins TRBV3-1 and TRBJ2-4, with TRBD2 matching 11 bases. The CDR3 is 16 amino acids. The germline CDR1 and CDR2 sequences are LGHDT and YNNKEL (reference sequence). The ends lost 6 bases at V and 5 bases at J; junction bases unmatched: 9. CDR3 nucleotides: TGTGCCAGCAGGCTAGCGGGGGGCCTTGGCCAAAACATTCAGTACTTC. Encoded protein: CASRLAGGLGQNIQYF.

In its sample, this clonotype was seen many times. The V gene is TRBV6-2 or TRBV6-3, the J gene TRBJ2-3; D remains ambiguous. Trimming shortened V by 6 bases and J by 1 base, and 14 bases separated the two germline ends. CDR3 size: 15 residues. Germline CDR1 is MNHEY and CDR2 is SVGEGT. In nucleotides, the CDR3 is TGTGCCAGCAGCCCAAGGGCGTCAGGCACAGATACGCAGTATTTT. Translated: CASSPRASGTDTQYF.

This clonotype was seen ten or more times. As DNA, the CDR3 is TGTGCCAGCAGCCTCCAGGGGTTCACCTACGAGCAGTACTTC. Protein sequence: CASSLQGFTYEQYF. This chain joins TRBV5-5 and TRBJ2-7, with D perhaps matching TRBD1 (6 bases). The CDR3 covers 14 residues. The germline CDR1 and CDR2 sequences are SGHKS and YYEKEE (reference sequence). Trimming shortened V by 4 bases and J by 2 bases, and 13 bases separated the two germline ends. Complete variable domain (other parts from reference TRBV5-5 and TRBJ2-7): DAGVTQSPTHLIKTRGQQVTLRCSPISGHKSVSWYQQVLGQGPQFIFQYYEKEERGRGNFPDRFSARQFPNYSSELNVNALLLGDSALYLCASSLQGFTYEQYFGPGTRLTVT.

This clonotype was counted a few times. This chain links TRBV12-3 or TRBV12-4 with TRBJ1-6; no definite D call. The CDR3 loop spans 15 amino acids. The ends were cut back, 9 bases at V and 4 bases at J, with 16 bases in the middle. As DNA, the CDR3 is TGTGCCAGTGGGATGGACGGAATTTATAATTCACCCCTCCACTTT. Residues: CASGMDGIYNSPLHF.

This clonotype was counted a few times. It may be a read error: a sequence one base away is much more abundant. The gene calls are TRBV11-3 and TRBJ2-3, with no clear D. This CDR3 is built from 12 residues. CDR1 and CDR2 (germline): SGHNT, YENEEA. The chain's CDR3 is CASSLYVRRYIF. The CDR3 nucleotides are TGTGCCAGCAGCTTATACGTACGTCGTTATATATTT.

The table lists this clonotype with a few counts. This chain joins TRBV3-1 and TRBJ1-1, with D uncertain. Germline CDR1 is LGHDT and CDR2 is YNNKEL (reference sequence). The CDR3 is made up of 13 amino acids. Trimming left V 3 bases short and J 5 bases short, with 10 bases between. The CDR3 is CASSQALKTEAFF. CDR3 sequence (DNA): TGTGCCAGCAGCCAGGCCCTAAAAACTGAAGCTTTCTTT.

This clonotype was detected only a few times. V usage is TRBV20-1 and J usage is TRBJ1-1; D is perhaps TRBD1 (6 bases). CDR1 is DFQATT, CDR2 SNEGSKA, per germline (reference sequence). The CDR3 extends over 15 amino acids. V lost 0 bases and J 5 bases, leaving 16 bases between the germline ends. DNA for the CDR3: TGCAGTGCTAGAGATCGGGTCCGGGGGCGAACTGAAGCTTTCTTT. Translated: CSARDRVRGRTEAFF.

In this sample, this clonotype turned up many times. The chain combines TRBV29-1 with TRBJ2-5; the match to TRBD2 covers 9 bases. Unmatched junction bases numbered 9, after V lost 6 bases and J lost 4 bases. There are 14 residues in the CDR3. CDR1 and CDR2 (germline): SQVTM, ANQGSEA. CDR3 loop: CSVAGGGARETQYF. CDR3 DNA sequence: TGCAGCGTCGCGGGGGGGGGGGCTCGAGAGACCCAGTACTTC.

The chain combines TRBV7-8 with TRBJ1-2, with a weak D call TRBD1 (6 bases). Trimming stripped 1 base from V and 4 bases from J, with 16 bases between. This CDR3 has 16 residues. The germline CDR1 and CDR2 sequences are SGHVS and FQNEAQ. This CDR3 reads CASSLDGGGRSYGYTF. The CDR3 DNA reads as TGTGCCAGCAGCTTAGACGGGGGCGGAAGATCCTATGGCTACACCTTC.

This clonotype was observed at least ten times. The chain carries TRBV27 and TRBJ2-1; 8 bases line up with TRBD2. Trimming took 5 bases from V and 7 from J; bases not matched to a gene: 16. CDR1 MNHEY and CDR2 SMNVEV come from the germline V gene (reference sequence). The CDR3 contains 17 residues. DNA of the CDR3: TGTGCCAGCAGTAAACCCACACCCCTCTCGGGAGGGAATGAGCAGTTCTTC. Translated, it gives CASSKPTPLSGGNEQFF.

This clonotype was seen more than once but under ten times. The chain carries TRBV18 and TRBJ1-6; TRBD1 might be the D (5 bases). The CDR3 runs 15 residues. Trimming stripped 3 bases from V and 7 bases from J, with 13 bases between. The germline gives CDR1 KGHSH, CDR2 LQKENI. DNA of the CDR3: TGTGCCAGCTCACCCCAGGGAATGGAGAATTCACCCCTCCACTTT. Protein: CASSPQGMENSPLHF.

V usage is TRBV20-1 and J usage is TRBJ2-5; 8 bases line up with TRBD2. Trimming removed 0 bases from V and 1 base from J; junction bases left unmatched: 4. The germline V gene encodes CDR1 DFQATT and CDR2 SNEGSKA (reference sequence). The CDR3 loop spans 15 amino acids. CDR3 nucleotides: TGCAGTGCTAGAGATGGGGCGGGAGGCCAAGAGACCCAGTACTTC. This translates into CSARDGAGGQETQYF.

The V call is TRBV27, the J call TRBJ2-7; D remains ambiguous. V gave up 6 bases and J gave up 4 bases, with 16 bases separating them. From germline, CDR1 is MNHEY and CDR2 SMNVEV (reference sequence). This CDR3 comprises 14 residues. CDR3 DNA sequence: TGTGCCAGCAGCCACCTCGACGGGCCTTACGAGCAGTACTTC. Its translation is CASSHLDGPYEQYF.

The CDR3: CSAPAGTRRTYNSPLHF. The CDR3, as DNA: TGCAGTGCCCCGGCGGGGACACGCCGTACTTATAATTCACCCCTCCACTTT. The chain has TRBV20-1 and TRBJ1-6; weak D call: TRBD1 (6 bases). The length of the CDR3 is 17 residues. The V gene's germline CDR1 is DFQATT and CDR2 SNEGSKA (reference sequence). Trimming left V 6 bases short and J 4 bases short, with 22 bases between.

The table lists this clonotype with a few counts. The rearrangement uses TRBV7-9 and TRBJ2-2; 8 positions agree with TRBD1. After removal of 4 bases from V and 3 bases from J, the junction contained 7 bases not matched to a gene. The CDR3 runs to 16 residues. Germline V lookup: CDR1 SEHNR, CDR2 FQNEAQ (reference sequence). CDR3 sequence (DNA): TGTGCCAGCAGCTCCCCGGACAGGGTTTACACCGGGGAGCTGTTTTTT. Translated: CASSSPDRVYTGELFF.

This clonotype was detected a few times. The rearrangement uses TRBV20-1 and TRBJ2-1; 9 bases map to TRBD2. V was pared by 5 bases and J by 0 bases, with 5 bases of the junction left unmatched. The CDR3 loop spans 15 amino acids. Germline CDR1 reads DFQATT; CDR2 reads SNEGSKA (reference sequence). Here the CDR3 reads CSAYDSGSSYNEQFF. CDR3 nucleotides: TGCAGTGCTTACGATAGCGGGAGCTCCTACAATGAGCAGTTCTTC.

In its sample, this clonotype was seen many times. The DNA of the CDR3 is TGCAGTGCTAGTGTCGGGGCGGATAATTCACCCCTCCACTTT. Translated, it gives CSASVGADNSPLHF. This chain uses TRBV20-1 with TRBJ1-6, with a possible D match to TRBD1 (5 bases). The V gene lost 3 bases and the J gene lost 5 bases, with 11 bases spanning the gap. This CDR3 spans 14 amino acids. Per the germline V gene, CDR1 is DFQATT and CDR2 is SNEGSKA (reference sequence).